One sample yielded the 11 T cell receptor beta chains listed below, sequenced in a study of cytomegalovirus exposure and HLA in healthy donors. TCRdb's copy holds only in-frame clones and misses some; the assay was immunoSEQ multiplex PCR. The sample shows about 190,000 clones, more than 75% of them seen only once. Sequencing was done on a sample of PBMCs. These TCRs come from a woman between 18 and 30 years old in good health and CMV-seronegative.

The rearrangement links TRBV27 to TRBJ1-1; 8 bases map to TRBD1. The CDR3 totals 16 residues. V gave up 3 bases and J gave up 2 bases; unmatched junction bases: 8. CDR1 and CDR2 from the germline V gene are MNHEY and SMNVEV (reference sequence). The CDR3 coding sequence is TGTGCCAGCAGTTTTGGAGACAGGGGTAGAAACACTGAAGCTTTCTTT. Translation: CASSFGDRGRNTEAFF.

The chain recombines TRBV10-3 with TRBJ2-7; a weak D match, TRBD2 (6 bases). Deletions cut 3 bases from V and 4 bases from J, with 16 bases between. The CDR3 extends over 15 amino acids. Per the germline V gene, CDR1 is ENHRY and CDR2 is SYGVKD. The CDR3 sequence: CAISDPQSGSYEQYF. The CDR3 nucleotides read TGTGCCATCAGTGACCCACAGAGCGGGTCTTACGAGCAGTACTTC.

The V gene is TRBV19, the J gene TRBJ2-7; D is uncertain. This CDR3 is built from 12 residues. The V gene's germline CDR1 is LNHDA and CDR2 SQIVND (reference sequence). V was pared by 6 bases and J by 5 bases, with 11 bases between. The CDR3 reads CASRGEKHEQYF. CDR3 coding DNA: TGTGCCAGTAGAGGAGAGAAACACGAGCAGTACTTC.

The sample holds a few counts of this clone. The V call is TRBV5-4, the J call TRBJ1-1; 9 bases map to TRBD1. Germline-derived CDR1 and CDR2 are SGHNT and YYREEE (reference sequence). The CDR3 consists of 14 residues. The junction had 5 bases not matched to a gene; V was cut back by 4 bases and J by 4 bases. Here the CDR3 DNA reads TGTGCCAGCAGCCCAGGACAGGGGAGCACTGAAGCTTTCTTT. This codes for CASSPGQGSTEAFF.

The chain links TRBV29-1 to TRBJ2-7; 7 bases map to TRBD1. Germline CDR1 SQVTM, CDR2 ANQGSEA. The length of the CDR3 is 15 residues. With 0 bases clipped from V and 10 bases from J, the junction kept 15 bases outside the gene matches. The CDR3 here is CSVEDEAFETGIQYF. The DNA of the CDR3 is TGCAGCGTTGAAGATGAGGCCTTTGAGACAGGGATTCAGTACTTC.

The CDR3 loop reads CASSVASGLVEETQYF. In DNA form, the CDR3 reads TGTGCCAGCAGCGTAGCGTCAGGGTTGGTGGAAGAGACCCAGTACTTC. V and J are TRBV9 and TRBJ2-5, with a possible D match to TRBD1 (5 bases). The CDR3 is 16 residues long. V gave up 0 bases and J gave up 3 bases, with 15 bases separating them. Per the germline V gene, CDR1 is SGDLS and CDR2 is YYNGEE.

The chain recombines TRBV29-1 with TRBJ2-5, with D possibly TRBD2 on 5 matching bases. V was shortened by 4 bases and J by 2 bases, with 5 bases between the two germline ends. CDR3 length equals 11 residues. The germline CDR1 and CDR2 sequences are SQVTM and ANQGSEA. The CDR3 loop reads CSVGGQETQYF. The CDR3 DNA sequence: TGCAGCGTTGGCGGGCAAGAGACCCAGTACTTC.

The chain has TRBV5-1 and TRBJ1-1; 7 bases are a match to TRBD1. The trim removed 2 bases at V and 5 bases at J, leaving 3 bases unmatched. Germline CDR1 and CDR2: SGHRS and YFSETQ. The CDR3 runs to 13 residues. The CDR3 protein is CASSFTGATEAFF. In DNA form, the CDR3 reads TGCGCCAGCAGCTTCACAGGGGCTACTGAAGCTTTCTTT. The full variable domain, rest sourced from reference TRBV5-1 and TRBJ1-1, is KAGVTQTPRYLIKTRGQQVTLSCSPISGHRSVSWYQQTPGQGLQFLFEYFSETQRNKGNFPGRFSGRQFSNSRSEMNVSTLELGDSALYLCASSFTGATEAFFGQGTRLTVV.

V and J are TRBV27 and TRBJ1-3; possibly TRBD1 for D (5 bases). This CDR3 contains 13 residues. Trimming shortened V by 6 bases and J by 11 bases, and 17 bases separated the two germline ends. Germline V gene sequence: CDR1 MNHEY, CDR2 SMNVEV (reference sequence). In DNA, the CDR3 is TGTGCCAGCAGCCGGGACGCATGGGACTCCATATATTTT. Encoded protein: CASSRDAWDSIYF.

This chain links TRBV18 with TRBJ1-1; tentatively, D is TRBD1 (6 bases). Germline V gene sequence: CDR1 KGHSH, CDR2 LQKENI. The ends were cut back, 6 bases at V and 2 bases at J, with 16 bases in the middle. This CDR3 comprises 15 residues. The CDR3 sequence: CASSRGARGNTEAFF. The CDR3 nucleotides are TGTGCCAGCTCCAGGGGCGCGAGGGGAAACACTGAAGCTTTCTTT.

The chain uses TRBV19 and TRBJ1-5, with D perhaps matching TRBD1 (5 bases). V dropped 5 bases and J dropped 6 bases, with 17 bases sitting between them. The CDR3 totals 15 residues. Germline V gives CDR1 LNHDA, CDR2 SQIVND (reference sequence). The CDR3 spells CASSRGGGDLQPQHF. The CDR3 DNA reads as TGTGCCAGTAGTCGCGGGGGGGGTGATCTTCAGCCCCAGCATTTT.